Detailed here is one TCR beta chain. The antigen is unknown. The CDR3 is made up of 14 amino acids. V was shortened by 6 bases and J by 6 bases, with 16 bases between the two germline ends. The data are from a study of T-cell reconstitution after alpha-beta-depleted transplantation in children. A library of TCRbeta sequences, prepared with unique molecular identifiers, was generated. A single record per CDR3 protein comes from TCRdb applying MiXCR to the PCR reads. The sample includes almost 500,000 distinct CDR3 sequences, roughly 10% of them seen just once. The study's findings and limits: Several patients had high TCRbeta diversity at day 60; it came from surviving recipient T cells and thymic progenitors.

This TCR came from a child between 2 and 9 years old with inherited bone marrow failure, due to receive a stem cell transplant. Sequencing was performed on PBMCs, taken before TCRalphabeta/CD19-depleted stem cell transplant. The J gene is TRBJ2-3, the V gene TRBV12-3 or TRBV12-4; D perhaps matches TRBD2 (6 bases). This CDR3 reads CASRTVGGEDTQYF. The CDR3 coding sequence is TGTGCCAGCAGGACCGTGGGGGGAGAGGATACGCAGTATTTT.